These 29 T cell receptor beta chains share one sample of origin, sequenced in a study of OX40 agonist ivuxolimab in advanced cancers. The repertoire was sequenced with immunoSEQ multiplex PCR; TCRdb's copy has only in-frame clones and lacks some. The data contain around 58,000 clones, around 85% of them singletons. This sample comprised CD4+ or CD8+ T cells sorted from blood, obtained in a trial of the OX40 agonist ivuxolimab. The receptors shown here come from an adult with an advanced solid tumor such as melanoma, head and neck, liver or kidney cancer.

This clone was counted between two and nine times. The chain is built from TRBV14 and TRBJ1-1, with 8 bases that match TRBD1. From germline, CDR1 is SGHDN and CDR2 FVKESK. The CDR3 contains 15 residues. V lost 2 bases to trimming and J lost 6 bases; unmatched junction nucleotides: 8. The CDR3: CASSQWTGLVAEAFF. CDR3 in DNA: TGTGCCAGCAGCCAATGGACAGGGCTTGTGGCTGAAGCTTTCTTT.

The rearrangement uses TRBV7-9 and TRBJ2-5; D uncertain. This CDR3 comprises 12 residues. Per the germline V gene, CDR1 is SEHNR and CDR2 is FQNEAQ (reference sequence). V lost 8 bases, J lost 4 bases, and 11 bases lay in between. The CDR3 here is CASGSPPETQYF. CDR3 bases: TGTGCCAGCGGTAGCCCTCCAGAGACCCAGTACTTC.

This chain uses TRBV19 with TRBJ1-5; TRBD1 aligns across 7 bases. CDR1 is LNHDA, CDR2 SQIVND, per germline (reference sequence). This CDR3 has 16 residues. V shed 2 bases, J shed 3 bases, and the junction held 7 bases outside the gene matches. The CDR3 reads CASSIRTGNFNQPQHF. CDR3 in DNA: TGTGCCAGTAGTATACGGACAGGCAATTTCAATCAGCCCCAGCATTTT.

The genes are TRBV18 and TRBJ2-7; TRBD2 might be the D (6 bases). The CDR3 contains 16 residues. CDR1 and CDR2 from the germline V gene are KGHSH and LQKENI. Trimming took off 2 bases at V and 1 base at J, with 15 bases between the two ends. CDR3 residues: CASSPGGDFPSYEQYF. CDR3 bases: TGTGCCAGCTCACCAGGAGGGGACTTCCCATCCTACGAGCAGTACTTC. The whole variable domain, remainder taken from reference TRBV18 and TRBJ2-7, is NAGVMQNPRHLVRRRGQEARLRCSPMKGHSHVYWYRQLPEEGLKFMVYLQKENIIDESGMPKERFSAEFPKEGPSILRIQQVVRGDSAAYFCASSPGGDFPSYEQYFGPGTRLTVT.

The rearrangement uses TRBV6-5 and TRBJ1-4; D is uncertain. CDR1 is MNHEY and CDR2 is SVGAGI in the germline V gene. Trimming took off 3 bases at V and 4 bases at J, with 9 bases between the two ends. CDR3 length equals 14 residues. Here the CDR3 reads CASSYNRYNEKLFF. In DNA form, the CDR3 reads TGTGCCAGCAGTTATAACAGATATAATGAAAAACTGTTTTTT.

CDR3 nucleotide sequence: TGTGCCAGCAGCTCGTCCGTGGACAATCAGCCCCAGCATTTT. Translated, it gives CASSSSVDNQPQHF. The V gene is TRBV7-2, the J gene TRBJ1-5, with D unresolved. The germline CDR1 and CDR2 sequences are SGHTA and FQGNSA. The germline V and J ends were trimmed by 4 bases and 3 bases, with 10 bases remaining between them. The CDR3 is 14 residues long.

There are a few counts of this clone. This sequence joins TRBV4-3 and TRBJ2-7, with no clear D. Germline CDR1 reads LGHNA; CDR2 reads YSLEER. V was pared by 4 bases and J by 3 bases, with 16 bases between. This CDR3 has 15 residues. CDR3 in DNA: TGCGCCAGCAGCCCAACAGTGAACCTTAACTACGAGCAGTACTTC. The encoded protein is CASSPTVNLNYEQYF.

This clone was counted a single time. DNA of the CDR3: TGCGCCAGCAGCCCTACAGGGGTTTACGAGCAGTACTTC. Translation gives CASSPTGVYEQYF. V usage is TRBV5-1 and J usage is TRBJ2-7; TRBD1 matches at 7 bases. The CDR3 is 13 residues long. Trimming removed 4 bases from V and 4 bases from J; junction bases left unmatched: 5. The germline gives CDR1 SGHRS, CDR2 YFSETQ.

The chain recombines TRBV28 with TRBJ1-2; D may be TRBD1 (6 bases). The CDR3 is made up of 15 amino acids. V lost 3 bases and J lost 5, with 16 bases in between. Germline CDR1 reads MDHEN; CDR2 reads SYDVKM. CDR3 bases: TGTGCCAGCAGTTTCCTCCCGCAGGGGTCTTATGGCTACACCTTC. Amino acid sequence: CASSFLPQGSYGYTF.

The rearrangement joins TRBV5-1 to TRBJ2-5, with D hard to call. CDR3 length: 13 residues. Trimming pared 4 bases from V and 3 bases from J, leaving 10 bases between. Germline values: CDR1 SGHRS, CDR2 YFSETQ. The CDR3 coding sequence is TGCGCCAGCAGCGCATTACCAAAAGAGACCCAGTACTTC. Its protein is CASSALPKETQYF.

The chain combines TRBV5-4 with TRBJ2-7; 9 bases line up with TRBD1. This CDR3 region has 14 residues. The junction had 5 bases not matched to a gene; V was cut back by 5 bases and J by 2 bases. Looked up from germline, CDR1 is SGHNT and CDR2 is YYREEE (reference sequence). The CDR3 DNA sequence: TGTGCCAGCAGTCCCTGGGACAGGGCCTACGAGCAGTACTTC. It yields the protein CASSPWDRAYEQYF.

This clone appeared a few times. The chain combines TRBV7-3 with TRBJ2-1; D is unresolved. Germline CDR1 is SGHTA and CDR2 is FQGTGA. V was pared by 4 bases and J by 4 bases, with 11 bases between. The CDR3 is made up of 14 amino acids. The DNA of the CDR3 is TGTGCCAGCAGCTACGGGTTTGGGTACAATGAGCAGTTCTTC. This translates into CASSYGFGYNEQFF.

This clone was observed a single time. The chain is built from TRBV28 and TRBJ2-3; TRBD1 or TRBD2 may be the D gene (5 bases each). V lost 5 bases, J lost 4 bases, and 13 bases lay in between. CDR1 and CDR2 (germline): MDHEN, SYDVKM. This CDR3 region has 14 residues. This CDR3 is CASSGDPRPDTQYF. The CDR3 nucleotides are TGTGCCAGCAGTGGGGACCCGCGGCCAGATACGCAGTATTTT.

The V call is TRBV7-3, the J call TRBJ1-2; possible D gene TRBD1, 6 bases. Trimming removed 4 bases from V and 8 bases from J, with 20 bases in between. The germline V gene has CDR1 SGHTA and CDR2 FQGTGA. The CDR3 is made up of 15 amino acids. The CDR3 nucleotides are TGTGCCAGCAGCTCAGATGGGACATTGGGCCAGGGCTACACCTTC. This encodes CASSSDGTLGQGYTF.

This chain links TRBV2 with TRBJ1-1, with D maybe TRBD1 (5 bases). The CDR3 sequence is 17 residues long. CDR1 and CDR2 (germline): SNHLY, FYNNEI. V lost 4 bases and J 0 bases, leaving 18 bases between the germline ends. The CDR3 DNA sequence: TGTGCCAGCAGTGGCAACAGGAATACTCACTTGAACACTGAAGCTTTCTTT. Its protein is CASSGNRNTHLNTEAFF.

V and J are TRBV4-1 and TRBJ1-2; perhaps TRBD1 as D (5 bases). CDR3 size: 14 residues. Looked up from germline, CDR1 is MGHRA and CDR2 is YSYEKL. V lost 1 base to trimming and J lost 1 base, with 7 bases between them. The CDR3 DNA follows: TGCGCCAGCAGCCAAGTAGGGGTTAACTATGGCTACACCTTC. Its protein is CASSQVGVNYGYTF.

The chain carries TRBV29-1 and TRBJ2-7; 8 bases line up with TRBD2. V lost 0 bases to trimming and J lost 2 bases; unmatched junction nucleotides: 6. The CDR3 spans 15 residues. Germline values: CDR1 SQVTM, CDR2 ANQGSEA. CDR3: CSVEDGTRGAYEQYF. CDR3 coding DNA: TGCAGCGTTGAAGATGGGACGCGGGGGGCCTACGAGCAGTACTTC.

V gene TRBV13 combines with J gene TRBJ1-1, with 8 nucleotides matching TRBD1. J lost 7 bases, V lost 2 bases, and 15 bases had no gene match. Germline CDR1 is PRHDT and CDR2 is FYEKMQ (reference sequence). The CDR3 contains 17 residues. CDR3 coding DNA: TGTGCCAGCAGCTTATTTAAATCGACGCAGGGGGCCTTTGAAGCTTTCTTT. This translates into CASSLFKSTQGAFEAFF. Variable domain in full (rest from reference TRBV13 and TRBJ1-1): AAGVIQSPRHLIKEKRETATLKCYPIPRHDTVYWYQQGPGQDPQFLISFYEKMQSDKGSIPDRFSAQQFSDYHSELNMSSLELGDSALYFCASSLFKSTQGAFEAFFGQGTRLTVV.

This clone was detected only once. The chain carries TRBV7-2 and TRBJ2-2; 9 bases line up with TRBD2. There are 16 residues in the CDR3. Germline V lookup: CDR1 SGHTA, CDR2 FQGNSA. The J segment lost 5 bases and the V segment lost 2 bases, leaving 6 bases of the junction unmatched. The CDR3 region is CASSLLGGGATGELFF. The CDR3 DNA reads as TGTGCCAGCAGCTTACTCGGCGGGGGGGCGACCGGGGAGCTGTTTTTT.

The chain couples TRBV27 to TRBJ2-1; the D gene could be TRBD1 or TRBD2 (5 bases each). The germline gives CDR1 MNHEY, CDR2 SMNVEV (reference sequence). The CDR3 contains 14 residues. Trimming shortened V by 3 bases and J by 2 bases, and 8 bases separated the two germline ends. In DNA form, the CDR3 reads TGTGCCAGCAGTTTCGTGGGGGCCTACAATGAGCAGTTCTTC. Residues: CASSFVGAYNEQFF.

This clone came up a few times. This rearrangement joins TRBV6-5 to TRBJ2-5, with D perhaps matching TRBD2 (6 bases). The CDR3 contains 15 residues. Germline CDR1 MNHEY, CDR2 SVGAGI. Trimming stripped 2 bases from V and 1 base from J, with 11 bases between. The CDR3 nucleotides are TGTGCCAGCAGTTACGACGTGGGGGGCCAAGAGACCCAGTACTTC. This codes for CASSYDVGGQETQYF.

The chain carries TRBV6-1 and TRBJ2-7, with D possibly matching TRBD1 (6 bases). Germline CDR1 is MNHNS and CDR2 is SASEGT. There are 14 residues in the CDR3. The V end lost 4 bases, the J end lost 0 bases, and 10 bases lay between the germline ends. CDR3 in amino acids: CASSGSGASYEQYF. CDR3 DNA sequence: TGTGCCAGCAGTGGGTCAGGGGCCTCCTACGAGCAGTACTTC.

The chain is built from TRBV5-4 and TRBJ2-3; 7 bases agree with TRBD2. Germline V gene sequence: CDR1 SGHNT, CDR2 YYREEE (reference sequence). With 0 bases clipped from V and 2 bases from J, the junction kept 6 bases outside the gene matches. This CDR3 has 16 amino acids. The CDR3 sequence: CASSLGSGGDTDTQYF. The CDR3 region has the DNA TGTGCCAGCAGCTTGGGGAGTGGGGGGGACACAGATACGCAGTATTTT.

Here the CDR3 reads CASSYSSEAFF. The CDR3 region has the DNA TGTGCCAGCAGTTACTCCTCGGAAGCTTTCTTT. The chain links TRBV6-9 to TRBJ1-1; D uncertain. Germline loops: CDR1 MNHGY, CDR2 SVAAGI. V was shortened by 3 bases and J by 8 bases, with 7 bases between the two germline ends. CDR3 length: 11 amino acids.

The V and J genes are TRBV19 and TRBJ1-2; no reliable D call. The CDR3 spans 14 residues. Germline lookup yields CDR1 LNHDA and CDR2 SQIVND (reference sequence). With 4 bases removed from V and 3 bases from J, the gap between germline ends came to 12 bases. CDR3 in DNA: TGTGCCAGTAGTAACTTCGGCGGTCACTATGGCTACACCTTC. Encoded protein: CASSNFGGHYGYTF.

The chain employs TRBV5-1 and TRBJ1-2, with D perhaps TRBD1 (6 bases). Per the germline V gene, CDR1 is SGHRS and CDR2 is YFSETQ. The CDR3 contains 15 residues. V lost 2 bases, J lost 4 bases, and 15 bases lay in between. DNA for the CDR3: TGCGCCAGCAGCTTTACCGGGGGCGCGGCCTATGGCTACACCTTC. It translates to CASSFTGGAAYGYTF.

The chain recombines TRBV7-9 with TRBJ1-4; D is undetermined. Germline loops: CDR1 SEHNR, CDR2 FQNEAQ (reference sequence). The germline V and J ends were trimmed by 3 bases and 3 bases, with 14 bases remaining between them. The CDR3 has 16 residues. CDR3 region: CASSFSKGSPNEKLFF. DNA for the CDR3: TGTGCCAGCAGCTTTTCTAAAGGCAGCCCTAATGAAAAACTGTTTTTT.

V gene TRBV5-6 combines with J gene TRBJ1-2; D is possibly TRBD1 (6 bases). Trimming left V 0 bases short and J 1 base short, with 13 bases between. CDR1 and CDR2 (germline): SGHDT, YYEEEE. The length of the CDR3 is 16 residues. DNA of the CDR3: TGTGCCAGCAGCTTGGACCCGGGGGGCCTTAACTATGGCTACACCTTC. It is translated as CASSLDPGGLNYGYTF.

The chain joins TRBV27 to TRBJ2-1, with D maybe TRBD2 (6 bases). V was cut by 7 bases and J by 9 bases, with 22 bases left in between. From germline, CDR1 is MNHEY and CDR2 SMNVEV (reference sequence). The CDR3 is 15 residues long. The CDR3 DNA sequence: TGTGCCAGCACCCTAAGTCACCGGTTGGGGGGTGAGCAGTTCTTC. This encodes CASTLSHRLGGEQFF.